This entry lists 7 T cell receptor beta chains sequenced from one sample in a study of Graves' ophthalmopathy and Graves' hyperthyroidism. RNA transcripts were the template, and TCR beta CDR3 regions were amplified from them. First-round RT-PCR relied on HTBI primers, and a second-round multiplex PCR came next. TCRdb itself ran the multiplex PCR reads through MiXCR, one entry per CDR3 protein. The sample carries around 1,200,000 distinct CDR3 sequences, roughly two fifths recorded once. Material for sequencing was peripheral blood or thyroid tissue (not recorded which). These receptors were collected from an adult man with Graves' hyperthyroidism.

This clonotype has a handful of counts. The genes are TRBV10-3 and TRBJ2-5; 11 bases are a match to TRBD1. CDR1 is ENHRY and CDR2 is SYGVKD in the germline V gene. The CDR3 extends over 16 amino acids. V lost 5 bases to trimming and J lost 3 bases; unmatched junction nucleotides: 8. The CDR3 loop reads CAISPMGQGEEETQYF. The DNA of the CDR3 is TGTGCCATCAGTCCCATGGGACAGGGGGAAGAAGAGACCCAGTACTTC.

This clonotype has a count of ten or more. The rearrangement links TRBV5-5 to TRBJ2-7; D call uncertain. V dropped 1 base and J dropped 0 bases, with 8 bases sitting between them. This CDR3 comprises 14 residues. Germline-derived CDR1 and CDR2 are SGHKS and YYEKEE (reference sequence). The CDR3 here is CASSLSPYSYEQYF. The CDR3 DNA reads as TGTGCCAGCAGCTTGTCACCGTACTCCTACGAGCAGTACTTC. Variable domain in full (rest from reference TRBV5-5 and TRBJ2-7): DAGVTQSPTHLIKTRGQQVTLRCSPISGHKSVSWYQQVLGQGPQFIFQYYEKEERGRGNFPDRFSARQFPNYSSELNVNALLLGDSALYLCASSLSPYSYEQYFGPGTRLTVT.

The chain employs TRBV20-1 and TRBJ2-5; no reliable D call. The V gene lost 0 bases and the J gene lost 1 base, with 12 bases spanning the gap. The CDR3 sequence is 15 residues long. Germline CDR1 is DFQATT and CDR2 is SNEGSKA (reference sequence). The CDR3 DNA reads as TGCAGTGCTAGAGACGTCGGAGTTCCCCAAGAGACCCAGTACTTC. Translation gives CSARDVGVPQETQYF.

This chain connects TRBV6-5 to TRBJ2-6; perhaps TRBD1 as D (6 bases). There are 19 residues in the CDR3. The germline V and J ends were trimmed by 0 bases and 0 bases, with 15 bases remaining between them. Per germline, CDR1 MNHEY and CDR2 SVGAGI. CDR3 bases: TGTGCCAGCAGTTACTCAATAGACAGGATTAACTCTGGGGCCAACGTCCTGACTTTC. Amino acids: CASSYSIDRINSGANVLTF.

CDR3 amino acids: CAIRGQSNTEAFF. CDR3 sequence (DNA): TGTGCCATCAGGGGACAATCGAACACTGAAGCTTTCTTT. The chain recombines TRBV10-3 with TRBJ1-1; TRBD1 might be the D (6 bases). The length of the CDR3 is 13 residues. The germline CDR1 and CDR2 sequences are ENHRY and SYGVKD. The V end lost 6 bases, the J end lost 1 base, and 9 bases lay between the germline ends.

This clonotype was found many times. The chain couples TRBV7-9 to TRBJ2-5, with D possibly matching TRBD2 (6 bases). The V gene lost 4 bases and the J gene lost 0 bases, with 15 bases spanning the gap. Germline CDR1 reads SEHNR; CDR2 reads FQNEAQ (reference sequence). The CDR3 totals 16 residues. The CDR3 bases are TGTGCCAGCAGCTCCCCTCCGGGCGGGAACCAAGAGACCCAGTACTTC. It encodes CASSSPPGGNQETQYF.

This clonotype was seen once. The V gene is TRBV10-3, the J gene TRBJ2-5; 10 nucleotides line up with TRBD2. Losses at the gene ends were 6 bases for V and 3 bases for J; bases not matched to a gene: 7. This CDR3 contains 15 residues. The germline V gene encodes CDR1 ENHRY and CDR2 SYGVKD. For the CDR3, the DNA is TGTGCCATCAGAGACACTAGCGGGGCCGAAGAGACCCAGTACTTC. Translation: CAIRDTSGAEETQYF.